The rows below give T cell receptor beta chains drawn from one sample of a study of patients and donors after allogeneic stem cell transplantation. One entry per CDR3 protein results from TCRdb running MiXCR on the RT-PCR reads. The sample carries about 960,000 distinct CDR3 sequences, around 17% recorded once. Specimen: blood, either unsorted or a sorted T cell fraction (not recorded which). These receptors all come from a human donor who was either an allogeneic HSCT recipient or a stem cell or donor lymphocyte infusion donor (not recorded which). It is not recorded whose cells these are; they may come from a transplant donor. The CDR3 runs from the conserved cysteine through the conserved F or W.

17	TRBV7-7	TRBJ2-2	CASSLFPPNTPAGELFF
13	TRBV6-6	TRBJ2-1	CASSSGTSNEQFF
15	TRBV15	TRBJ1-2	CATSRVWDYNYGYTF
14	TRBV9	TRBJ2-6	CASSTTSVANVLTF
15	TRBV7-9	TRBJ1-2	CASSPPDGRGVGYTF
15	TRBV3-1	TRBJ2-2	CASSQYGGLGGELFF
13	TRBV9	TRBJ2-2	CASSVKLTGELFF
15	TRBV13	TRBJ2-7	CASSPGGAGVYEQYF
11	TRBV20-1	TRBJ1-2	CSASTDSGYTF
14	TRBV5-1	TRBJ2-4	CASSFSQGKNIQYF
14	TRBV20-1	TRBJ2-3	CSASTGLKRDTQYF
16	TRBV7-9	TRBJ1-1	CASTPGTGVLNTEAFF
15	TRBV7-9	TRBJ2-1	CASSLLDKPYNEQFF
11	TRBV18	TRBJ1-1	CASSPANEAFF
14	TRBV6-5	TRBJ2-3	CASSYSAGTDTQYF